Below, one TCR beta chain is given with its context. The sample originates from a study of blood T cell repertoires in COVID-19. At the level of the study: PBMCs, B-cell-depleted T cells, or T cells were the source of the cDNA or gDNA that made up the material.

Only in-frame clones appear in the TCRdb table, and some are missing; sequencing was by immunoSEQ multiplex PCR. The table lists over 450,000 clones, about 88% of them singletons. CDR1 and CDR2 from the germline V gene are MNHNY and SVGAGI (reference sequence). V shed 2 bases and J 0 bases; nucleotides not matched to a gene: 1. This CDR3 spans 14 amino acids. Enrollment of patients from Seattle took place during active infection, with longitudinal follow-up. The receptor was isolated from a woman in her forties or fifties with COVID-19, enrolled during active disease. The chain couples TRBV6-6 to TRBJ2-7; 7 bases are a match to TRBD2. Source material: peripheral blood. This CDR3 reads CASSYGGDSYEQYF. CDR3 nucleotides: TGTGCCAGCAGTTACGGGGGGGACTCCTACGAGCAGTACTTC.